This T cell receptor (beta chain) was observed in a study of blood T cell repertoires in COVID-19. Study details: COVID-19 samples, acute and convalescent, were from the United States, Italy and Spain. PBMCs, B-cell-depleted T cells, or T cells were the source of the cDNA or gDNA that made up the material.

In the source study's methods: Amplified reference gene primers provided the basis for estimating nucleated cell counts. Only in-frame clones appear in the TCRdb table, and some are missing; sequencing was by immunoSEQ multiplex PCR. V and J calls and clone size are as listed in that table; D and trimming were resolved from the DNA. The table lists 190,000 or so clones, roughly 89% of them singletons, with less than 0.7% in the top ten. Germline V gene lookup returns CDR1 SGHDN and CDR2 FVKESK. The V gene lost 4 bases and the J gene lost 4 bases, with 31 bases spanning the gap. The CDR3 is 20 amino acids.

The TCR was taken from a man aged 45-65 years with acute or convalescent COVID-19. V usage is TRBV14 and J usage is TRBJ1-1; D is undetermined. The specimen was peripheral blood. The CDR3 DNA sequence: TGTGCCAGCAGCCCGCAAGGTGGCGAGGGTTATTCGGGGTGGAGCACTGAAGCTTTCTTT. Amino acid sequence: CASSPQGGEGYSGWSTEAFF.